This TCR beta chain comes out of a study of shared T cell receptors in the human thymus. V gave up 5 bases and J gave up 0 bases; unmatched junction bases: 2. In germline, CDR1 is SGHAT, CDR2 FQNNGV. The CDR3 extends over 15 amino acids. Generated by immunoSEQ multiplex PCR, the TCRdb table keeps only in-frame clones and is missing some. The profile covers approximately 760,000 clones, with 80% to 90% appearing a single time and roughly 0.01% taken by the ten largest. This same sample was also taken into another study, of human thymus T cells. That publication notes: Finnish infants who were healthy and having corrective surgery for congenital heart defects made up the donors. Overlap was high between thymic repertoires from unrelated individuals, as reported in related research.

The chain links TRBV11-2 to TRBJ2-2; 8 bases align to TRBD1. The clonotype was recovered from a girl less than two years old with a congenital heart defect. Sequencing was done on a sample of thymocytes. CDR3 coding DNA: TGTGCCAGCAGCGCGGGACAGGCGAACACCGGGGAGCTGTTTTTT. This gives the protein CASSAGQANTGELFF.